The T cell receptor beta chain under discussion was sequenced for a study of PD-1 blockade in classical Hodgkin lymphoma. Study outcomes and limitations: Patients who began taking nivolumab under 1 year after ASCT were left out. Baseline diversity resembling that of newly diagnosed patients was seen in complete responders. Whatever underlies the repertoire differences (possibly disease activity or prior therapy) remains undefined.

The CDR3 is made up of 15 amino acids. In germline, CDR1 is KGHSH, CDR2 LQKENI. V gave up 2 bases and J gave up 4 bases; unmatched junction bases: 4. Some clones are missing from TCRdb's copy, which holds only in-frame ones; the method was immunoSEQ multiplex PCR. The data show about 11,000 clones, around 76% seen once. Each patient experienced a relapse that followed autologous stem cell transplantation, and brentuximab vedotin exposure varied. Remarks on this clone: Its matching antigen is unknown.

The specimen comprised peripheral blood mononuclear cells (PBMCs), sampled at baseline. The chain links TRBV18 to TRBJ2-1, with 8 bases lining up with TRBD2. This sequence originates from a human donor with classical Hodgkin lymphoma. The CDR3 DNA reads TGTGCCAGCTCACCAACGGTAGCGGGGTACAATGAGCAGTTCTTC. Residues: CASSPTVAGYNEQFF.